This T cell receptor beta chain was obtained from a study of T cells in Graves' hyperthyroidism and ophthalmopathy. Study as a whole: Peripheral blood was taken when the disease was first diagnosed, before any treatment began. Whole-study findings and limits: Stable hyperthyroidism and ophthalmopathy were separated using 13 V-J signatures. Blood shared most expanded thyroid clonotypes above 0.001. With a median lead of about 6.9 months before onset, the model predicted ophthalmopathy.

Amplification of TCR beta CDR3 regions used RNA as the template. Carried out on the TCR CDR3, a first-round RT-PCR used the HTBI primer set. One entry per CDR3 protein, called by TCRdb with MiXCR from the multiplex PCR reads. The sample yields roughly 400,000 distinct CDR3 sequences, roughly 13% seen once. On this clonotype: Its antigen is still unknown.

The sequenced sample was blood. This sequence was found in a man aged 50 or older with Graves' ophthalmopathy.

Here the CDR3 reads CASSQDETGLHEQYF. CDR3 sequence (DNA): TGCGCCAGCAGCCAAGATGAGACAGGGCTTCACGAGCAGTACTTC. The chain joins TRBV4-1 to TRBJ2-7, with 7 bases that match TRBD1. The ends lost 0 bases at V and 5 bases at J; junction bases unmatched: 7. Per the germline V gene, CDR1 is MGHRA and CDR2 is YSYEKL. The CDR3 spans 15 residues.